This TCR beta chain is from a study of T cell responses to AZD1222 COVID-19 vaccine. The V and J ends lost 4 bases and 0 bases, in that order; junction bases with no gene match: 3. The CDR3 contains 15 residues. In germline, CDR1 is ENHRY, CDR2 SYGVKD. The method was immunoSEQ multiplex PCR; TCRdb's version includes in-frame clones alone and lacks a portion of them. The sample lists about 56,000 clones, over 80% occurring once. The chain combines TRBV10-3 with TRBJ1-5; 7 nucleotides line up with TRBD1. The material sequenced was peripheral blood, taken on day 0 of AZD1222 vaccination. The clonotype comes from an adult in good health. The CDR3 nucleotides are TGTGCCATCAGTGGACAGGGAAATAGCAATCAGCCCCAGCATTTT. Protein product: CAISGQGNSNQPQHF.